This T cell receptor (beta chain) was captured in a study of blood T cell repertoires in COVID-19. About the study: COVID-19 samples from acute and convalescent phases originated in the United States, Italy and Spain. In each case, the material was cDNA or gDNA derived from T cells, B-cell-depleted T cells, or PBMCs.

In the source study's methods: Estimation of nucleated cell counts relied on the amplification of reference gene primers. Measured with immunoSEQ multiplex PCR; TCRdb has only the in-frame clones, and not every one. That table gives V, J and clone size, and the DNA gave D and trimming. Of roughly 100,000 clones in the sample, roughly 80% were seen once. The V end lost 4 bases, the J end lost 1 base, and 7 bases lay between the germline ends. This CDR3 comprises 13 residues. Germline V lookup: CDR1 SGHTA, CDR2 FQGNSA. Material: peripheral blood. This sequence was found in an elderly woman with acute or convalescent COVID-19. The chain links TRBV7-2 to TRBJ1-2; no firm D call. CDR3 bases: TGTGCCAGCAGCTCACAGATTAACTATGGCTACACCTTC. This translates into CASSSQINYGYTF.